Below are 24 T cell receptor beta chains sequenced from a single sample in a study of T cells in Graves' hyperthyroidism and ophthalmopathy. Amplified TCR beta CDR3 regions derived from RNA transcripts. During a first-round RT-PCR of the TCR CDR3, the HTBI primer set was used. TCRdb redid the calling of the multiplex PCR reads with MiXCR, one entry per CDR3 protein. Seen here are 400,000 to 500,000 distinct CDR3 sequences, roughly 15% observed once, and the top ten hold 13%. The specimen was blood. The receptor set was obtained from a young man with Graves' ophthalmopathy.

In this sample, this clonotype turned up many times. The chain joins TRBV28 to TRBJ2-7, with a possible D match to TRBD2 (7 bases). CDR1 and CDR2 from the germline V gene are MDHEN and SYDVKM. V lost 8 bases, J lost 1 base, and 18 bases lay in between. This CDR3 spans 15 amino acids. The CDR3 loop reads CASWGGGTVSYEQYF. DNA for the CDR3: TGTGCCAGCTGGGGAGGGGGTACCGTATCCTACGAGCAGTACTTC.

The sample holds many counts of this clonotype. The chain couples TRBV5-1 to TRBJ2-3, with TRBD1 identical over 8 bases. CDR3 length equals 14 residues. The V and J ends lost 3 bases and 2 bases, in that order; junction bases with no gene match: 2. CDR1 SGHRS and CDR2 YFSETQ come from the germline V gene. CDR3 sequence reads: CASSWDRSTDTQYF. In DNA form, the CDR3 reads TGCGCCAGCAGCTGGGACAGGTCCACAGATACGCAGTATTTT.

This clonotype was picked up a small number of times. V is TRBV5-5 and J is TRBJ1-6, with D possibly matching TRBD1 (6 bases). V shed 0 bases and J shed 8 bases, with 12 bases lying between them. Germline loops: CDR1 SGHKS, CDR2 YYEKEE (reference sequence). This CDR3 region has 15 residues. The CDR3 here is CASSLVQGNYSPLHF. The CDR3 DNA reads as TGTGCCAGCAGCTTGGTACAGGGAAATTATTCACCCCTCCACTTT.

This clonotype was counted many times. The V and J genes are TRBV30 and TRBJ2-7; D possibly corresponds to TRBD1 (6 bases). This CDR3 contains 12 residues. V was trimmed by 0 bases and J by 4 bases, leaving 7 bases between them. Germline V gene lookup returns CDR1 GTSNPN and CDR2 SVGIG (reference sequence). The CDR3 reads CAWSVDSYEQYF. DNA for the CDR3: TGTGCCTGGAGTGTGGACAGTTACGAGCAGTACTTC. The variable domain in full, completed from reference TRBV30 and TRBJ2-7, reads SQTIHQWPATLVQPVGSPLSLECTVEGTSNPNLYWYRQAAGRGLQLLFYSVGIGQISSEVPQNLSASRPQDRQFILSSKKLLLSDSGFYLCAWSVDSYEQYFGPGTRLTVT.

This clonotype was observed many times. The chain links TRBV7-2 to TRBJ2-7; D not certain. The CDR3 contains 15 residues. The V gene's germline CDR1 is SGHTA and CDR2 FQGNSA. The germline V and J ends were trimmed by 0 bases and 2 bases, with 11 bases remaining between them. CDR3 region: CASSLASSLPYEQYF. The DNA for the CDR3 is TGTGCCAGCAGCTTAGCGTCAAGCCTTCCCTACGAGCAGTACTTC. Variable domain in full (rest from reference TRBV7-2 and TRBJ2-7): GAGVSQSPSNKVTEKGKDVELRCDPISGHTALYWYRQSLGQGLEFLIYFQGNSAPDKSGLPSDRFSAERTGGSVSTLTIQRTQQEDSAVYLCASSLASSLPYEQYFGPGTRLTVT.

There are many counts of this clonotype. DNA for the CDR3: TGTGCCAGCAGCCAACCCCAGGCTGAAGCTTTCTTT. Residues: CASSQPQAEAFF. This chain connects TRBV3-1 to TRBJ1-1; D call uncertain. CDR1 and CDR2 from the germline V gene are LGHDT and YNNKEL (reference sequence). Trimming removed 2 bases from V and 6 bases from J, with 7 bases in between. This CDR3 has 12 residues. The full variable domain, its missing parts supplied by reference TRBV3-1 and TRBJ1-1, is DTAVSQTPKYLVTQMGNDKSIKCEQNLGHDTMYWYKQDSKKFLKIMFSYNNKELIINETVPNRFSPKSPDKAHLNLHINSLELGDSAVYFCASSQPQAEAFFGQGTRLTVV.

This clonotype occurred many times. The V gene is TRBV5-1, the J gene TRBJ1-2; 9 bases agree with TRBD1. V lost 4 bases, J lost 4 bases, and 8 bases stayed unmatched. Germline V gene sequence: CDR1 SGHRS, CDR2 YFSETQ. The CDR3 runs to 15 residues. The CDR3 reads CASSVSDRGGYGYTF. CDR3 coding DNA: TGCGCCAGCAGCGTTTCGGACAGGGGCGGCTATGGCTACACCTTC. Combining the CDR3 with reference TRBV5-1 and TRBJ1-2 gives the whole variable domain KAGVTQTPRYLIKTRGQQVTLSCSPISGHRSVSWYQQTPGQGLQFLFEYFSETQRNKGNFPGRFSGRQFSNSRSEMNVSTLELGDSALYLCASSVSDRGGYGYTFGSGTRLTVV.

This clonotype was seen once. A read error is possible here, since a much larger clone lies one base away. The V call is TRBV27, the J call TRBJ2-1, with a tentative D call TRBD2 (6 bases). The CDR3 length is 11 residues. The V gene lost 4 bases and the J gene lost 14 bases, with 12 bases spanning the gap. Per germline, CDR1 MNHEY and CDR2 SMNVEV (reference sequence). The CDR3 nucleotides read TGTGCCAGCAGTTGGCCGGGGGAGAAGTTCTTC. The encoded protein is CASSWPGEKFF.

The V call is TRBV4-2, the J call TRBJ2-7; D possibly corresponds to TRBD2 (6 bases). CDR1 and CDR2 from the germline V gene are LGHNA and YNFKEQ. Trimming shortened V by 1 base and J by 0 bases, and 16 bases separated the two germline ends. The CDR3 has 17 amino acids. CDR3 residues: CASSQAILAPLSYEQYF. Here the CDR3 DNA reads TGTGCCAGCAGCCAAGCAATCCTAGCGCCCCTCTCCTACGAGCAGTACTTC.

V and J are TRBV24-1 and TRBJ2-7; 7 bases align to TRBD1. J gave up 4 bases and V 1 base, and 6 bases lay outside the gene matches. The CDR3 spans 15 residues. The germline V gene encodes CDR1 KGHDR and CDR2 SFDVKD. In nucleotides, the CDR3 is TGTGCCACCAGTGATTTAGGGGGCCGGTCATACGAGCAGTACTTC. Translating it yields CATSDLGGRSYEQYF.

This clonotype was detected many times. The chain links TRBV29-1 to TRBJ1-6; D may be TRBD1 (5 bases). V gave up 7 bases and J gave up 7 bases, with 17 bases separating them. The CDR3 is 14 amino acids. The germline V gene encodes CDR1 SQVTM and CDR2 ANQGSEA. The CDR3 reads CSASEGAQNSPLHF. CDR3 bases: TGCAGCGCCAGCGAAGGGGCTCAAAATTCACCCCTCCACTTT. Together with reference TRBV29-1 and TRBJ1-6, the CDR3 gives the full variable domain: SAVISQKPSRDICQRGTSLTIQCQVDSQVTMMFWYRQQPGQSLTLIATANQGSEATYESGFVIDKFPISRPNLTFSTLTVSNMSPEDSSIYLCSASEGAQNSPLHFGNGTRLTVT.

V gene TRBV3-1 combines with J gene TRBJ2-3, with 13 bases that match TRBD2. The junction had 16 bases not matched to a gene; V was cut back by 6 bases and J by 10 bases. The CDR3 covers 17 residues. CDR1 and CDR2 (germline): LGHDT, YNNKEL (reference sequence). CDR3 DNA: TGTGCCAGCAGTCTTTGGACTAGCGGGGGTCCTTCAGCTGCGCAGTATTTT. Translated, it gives CASSLWTSGGPSAAQYF.

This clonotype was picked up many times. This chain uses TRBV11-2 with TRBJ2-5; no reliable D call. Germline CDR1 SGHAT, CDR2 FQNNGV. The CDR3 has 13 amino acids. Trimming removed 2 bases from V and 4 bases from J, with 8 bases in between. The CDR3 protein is CASSLRLLETQYF. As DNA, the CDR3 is TGTGCCAGCAGCTTACGTCTACTAGAGACCCAGTACTTC.

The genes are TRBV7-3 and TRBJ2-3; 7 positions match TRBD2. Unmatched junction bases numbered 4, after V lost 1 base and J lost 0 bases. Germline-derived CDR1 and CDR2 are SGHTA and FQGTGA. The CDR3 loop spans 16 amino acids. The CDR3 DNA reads TGTGCCAGCAGCTTAAGGTTCGGGGGGAGCACAGATACGCAGTATTTT. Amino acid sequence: CASSLRFGGSTDTQYF.

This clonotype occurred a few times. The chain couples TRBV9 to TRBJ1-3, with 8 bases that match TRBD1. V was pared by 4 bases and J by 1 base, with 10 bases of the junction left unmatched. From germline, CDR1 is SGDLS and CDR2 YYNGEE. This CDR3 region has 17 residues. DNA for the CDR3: TGTGCCAGCAGCACGCGGACAGGGTATCGGTCTGGAAACACCATATATTTT. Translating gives CASSTRTGYRSGNTIYF.

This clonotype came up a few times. The CDR3 sequence: CATSRDRAGANTGELFF. The CDR3 bases are TGTGCCACCAGCAGAGATAGGGCAGGGGCGAACACCGGGGAGCTGTTTTTT. The chain uses TRBV15 and TRBJ2-2; perhaps TRBD1 as D (6 bases). Germline-derived CDR1 and CDR2 are LNHNV and YYDKDF (reference sequence). Trimming removed 0 bases from V and 0 bases from J, with 11 bases in between. The CDR3 consists of 17 residues.

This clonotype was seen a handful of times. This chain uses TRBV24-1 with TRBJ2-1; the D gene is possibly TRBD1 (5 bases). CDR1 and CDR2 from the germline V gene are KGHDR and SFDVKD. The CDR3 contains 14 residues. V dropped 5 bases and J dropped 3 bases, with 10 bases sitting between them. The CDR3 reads CATSGRQNYNEQFF. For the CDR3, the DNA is TGTGCCACCAGTGGTCGACAGAACTACAATGAGCAGTTCTTC.

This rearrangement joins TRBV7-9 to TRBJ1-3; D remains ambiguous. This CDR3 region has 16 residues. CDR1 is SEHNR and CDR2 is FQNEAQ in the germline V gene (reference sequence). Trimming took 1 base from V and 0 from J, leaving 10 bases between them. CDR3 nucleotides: TGTGCCAGCAGCTTAGTACAGAAGAGCTCTGGAAACACCATATATTTT. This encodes CASSLVQKSSGNTIYF.

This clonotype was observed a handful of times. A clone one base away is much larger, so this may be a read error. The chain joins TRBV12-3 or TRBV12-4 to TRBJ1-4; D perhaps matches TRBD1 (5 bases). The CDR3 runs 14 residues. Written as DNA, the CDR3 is TGTGCCAGCAAGAAGACAGTTAGTAATGAAAAACTGCTTTTT. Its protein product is CASKKTVSNEKLLF.

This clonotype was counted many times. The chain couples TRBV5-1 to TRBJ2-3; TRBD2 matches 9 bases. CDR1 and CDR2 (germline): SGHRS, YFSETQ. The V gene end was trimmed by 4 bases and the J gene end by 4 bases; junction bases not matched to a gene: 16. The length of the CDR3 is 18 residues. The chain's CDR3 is CASSHPKGLATGADTQYF. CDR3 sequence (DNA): TGCGCCAGCAGCCACCCAAAGGGACTAGCAACAGGCGCAGATACGCAGTATTTT.

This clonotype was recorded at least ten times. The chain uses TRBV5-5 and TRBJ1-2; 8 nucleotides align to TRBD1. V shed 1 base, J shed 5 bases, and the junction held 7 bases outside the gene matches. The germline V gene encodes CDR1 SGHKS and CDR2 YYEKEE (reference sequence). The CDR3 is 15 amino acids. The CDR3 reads CASSLQQGDGYGYTF. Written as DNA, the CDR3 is TGTGCCAGCAGCTTGCAACAGGGGGATGGGTATGGCTACACCTTC.

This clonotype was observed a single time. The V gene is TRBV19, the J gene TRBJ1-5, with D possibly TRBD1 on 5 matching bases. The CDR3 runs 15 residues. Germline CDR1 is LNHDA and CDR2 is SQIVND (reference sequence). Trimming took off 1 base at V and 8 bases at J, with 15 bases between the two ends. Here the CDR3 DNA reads TGTGCCAGTAGTATAGCAGGGCAGGGAAGCAAGCCCCAGCATTTT. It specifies CASSIAGQGSKPQHF.

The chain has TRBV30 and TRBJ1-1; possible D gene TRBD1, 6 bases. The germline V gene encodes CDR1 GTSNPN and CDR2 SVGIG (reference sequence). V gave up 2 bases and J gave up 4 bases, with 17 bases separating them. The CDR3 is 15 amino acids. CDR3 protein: CAWSLTGIVSTEAFF. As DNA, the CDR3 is TGTGCCTGGAGTCTTACAGGGATCGTAAGCACTGAAGCTTTCTTT.

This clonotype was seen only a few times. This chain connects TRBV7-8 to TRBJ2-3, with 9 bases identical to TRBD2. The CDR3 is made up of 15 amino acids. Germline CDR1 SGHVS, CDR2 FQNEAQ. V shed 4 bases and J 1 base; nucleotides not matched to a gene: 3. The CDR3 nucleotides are TGTGCCAGCAGCTCACGGACTAGCGGCACAGATACGCAGTATTTT. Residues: CASSSRTSGTDTQYF.